A selection of T cell receptor beta chains follows, all from one sample in a study of neurological immune-mediated disorders. Each CDR3 protein is one row after TCRdb ran MiXCR on the 5' RACE reads. The sample lists tens of thousands of distinct CDR3 sequences, about 13% occurring once. What was sequenced was PBMCs. The receptors here all came from a female donor with HTLV-1-associated myelopathy (HAM/TSP). Each CDR3 is given with its conserved first and last residue. D genes are given only for firm matches. The size entry is marked missing in some rows and otherwise reads once, few, many or a size class.

V gene	J gene	clone size	D gene	CDR3 DNA	CDR3 protein
TRBV5-1	TRBJ1-2	many	.	TGCGCCAGCAGCTTGGTGTCAGGCCCACCTAACTATGGCTACACCTTC	CASSLVSGPPNYGYTF
TRBV20-1	TRBJ2-7	many	.	TGCAGTGCTAGAGGGACTCTCTCCTACGAGCAGTACTTC	CSARGTLSYEQYF
TRBV5-1	TRBJ2-7	many	.	TGCGCCAGCAGCACCCGGGGCCCTGCGTACTACGAGCAGTACTTC	CASSTRGPAYYEQYF
TRBV15	TRBJ2-5	many	.	TGTGCTACCAGCAAGCGGGCTGCGGAGACCCAGTACTTC	CATSKRAAETQYF
TRBV10-3	TRBJ2-3	many	TRBD2	TGTGCCATCAGTGAGACCCAGGGACTAGCCCGCACAGATACGCAGTATTTT	CAISETQGLARTDTQYF
TRBV20-1	TRBJ2-5	many	.	TGCAGTGCTCGCCCGGGAGGGGGCGGGGAGACCCAGTACTTC	CSARPGGGGETQYF
TRBV12-3/TRBV12-4	TRBJ1-3	many	.	TGTGCCAGCAGTTTTGGCCCCGGGACCATATATTTT	CASSFGPGTIYF
TRBV10-3	TRBJ2-7	many	.	TGTGCCATCAGTGGCGGCAGCACAACCTCCTACGAGCAGTACTTC	CAISGGSTTSYEQYF
TRBV28	TRBJ2-3	many	TRBD1	TGTGCCAGCAGTTTACCGACAGGGGCGGGAGATACGCAGTATTTT	CASSLPTGAGDTQYF
TRBV20-1	TRBJ2-6	many	.	TGCAGTGCTAGAGCCCCCGGGGGGGCCAACGTCCTGACTTTC	CSARAPGGANVLTF
TRBV28	TRBJ1-1	.	.	TGTGCCAGCAGTTTAGCAACGAACACTGAAACTTTCTTT	CASSLATNTETFF
TRBV7-9	TRBJ2-1	many	.	TGTGCCAGCAGCTGGGTCTCTAGCGAAAACAATGAGCAGTTCTTC	CASSWVSSENNEQFF
TRBV7-9	TRBJ2-3	.	TRBD2	TGTGCCAGCAGCTTGAGCGGGGGGAACACAGATACGCAGTATTTT	CASSLSGGNTDTQYF
TRBV2	TRBJ2-2	many	.	TGTGCCAGCAGACTAGGGACAATCAACACCGGGGAGCTGTTTTTT	CASRLGTINTGELFF
TRBV5-1	TRBJ2-3	many	.	TGCGCCAGCAGCTTCCAAGGGGGGTCAAGCACAGATACGCAGTATTTT	CASSFQGGSSTDTQYF
TRBV11-2	TRBJ2-2	many	TRBD2	TGTGCCAGCAGCCCTTTCCTAGCGGGGGACGTGGAGGCCGGGGAGCTGTTTTTT	CASSPFLAGDVEAGELFF
TRBV5-5	TRBJ2-1	many	.	TGTGCCAGCAGCTTGGAGGGCAACCTCTACAATGAGCAGTTCTTC	CASSLEGNLYNEQFF
TRBV6-4	TRBJ1-1	.	.	TGTGCCAGCAGACGGGGGACTGAAGCTTTCTTT	CASRRGTEAFF
TRBV29-1	TRBJ1-5	many	.	TGCAGCGTTGGCGGGGGGGGCCGGCCCCAGCATTTT	CSVGGGGRPQHF
TRBV12-3/TRBV12-4	TRBJ1-1	many	TRBD1	TGTGCCAGCAGTCCTAACAGGGGAGGGTGGACTGAAGCTTTCTTT	CASSPNRGGWTEAFF
TRBV4-3	TRBJ1-3	.	TRBD1	TGCGCCAGCAGCCAGGGACAGGGGGTCTTCTCTGGAAACACCATATATTTT	CASSQGQGVFSGNTIYF
TRBV10-3	TRBJ2-7	many	TRBD1	TGTGCCATCGGGGGGACAGGGTCCTCCTACGAGCAGTACTTC	CAIGGTGSSYEQYF
TRBV11-3	TRBJ1-2	few	TRBD1	TGTGCCAGCAGCTACCCCCGGACAGGGCCCGTCGGCTATGGCTACACCTTC	CASSYPRTGPVGYGYTF
TRBV5-1	TRBJ2-7	many	TRBD1	TGCGCCAGCCGGGAACAGGGGGCGACCTACGAGCAGTACTTC	CASREQGATYEQYF
TRBV5-1	TRBJ2-1	many	.	TGCGCCAGCAGCTTGGCCTATGGCAGGGCCACCTACAATGAGCAGTTCTTC	CASSLAYGRATYNEQFF
TRBV5-5	TRBJ2-3	many	.	TGTGCCAGCAGCTTGTTCACAGATACGCAGTATTTT	CASSLFTDTQYF
TRBV6-1	TRBJ1-1	few	.	TGTGCCAGTCTTCACGGGGGGCTACGGCAACACGCTGAAGCTTTCTTT	CASLHGGLRQHAEAFF
TRBV7-3	TRBJ2-2	many	.	TGTGCCAGCAGCTTCACCAGGGAGACCGGGGAGCTGTTTTTT	CASSFTRETGELFF
TRBV25-1	TRBJ2-1	many	.	TGTGCCACCCAGGTAAACAATGAGCAGTTCTTC	CATQVNNEQFF
TRBV7-2	TRBJ2-1	many	TRBD1	TGTGCCAGCAGCTTAGGACAGGGTTGGGACAATGAGCAGTTCTTC	CASSLGQGWDNEQFF
TRBV5-1	TRBJ1-6	many	.	TGCGCCAGCAGCTTGGCCAGGGGACTAAATTCACCCCTCCACTTT	CASSLARGLNSPLHF
TRBV7-7	TRBJ2-2	medium-sized	.	TGTGCCAGCAGCTTAGCCACTGCCGGTTGGGAAACAACCGGGGAGCTGTTTTTT	CASSLATAGWETTGELFF
TRBV12-2	TRBJ1-6	.	.	TGTGCAAGCCGCTTATCGAGGGATTCGAGAAATTCACCCCTCCACTTT	CASRLSRDSRNSPLHF
TRBV6-1	TRBJ1-5	many	.	TGTGCCAGCAGGTTCGGGAGGGGAAATCAGCCCCAGCATTTT	CASRFGRGNQPQHF
TRBV12-3/TRBV12-4	TRBJ1-1	.	.	TGTGCCAGCAGTTTGGGGGGCGCGCCGAACACTGAAGCTTTCTTT	CASSLGGAPNTEAFF
TRBV28	TRBJ2-1	many	TRBD1	TGTGCCAGCAGTTCCCCCCGACAGGGACAGTTCTTC	CASSSPRQGQFF
TRBV5-1	TRBJ2-1	many	TRBD2	TGCGCCAGCAGCTTACTAGCGGCGTACAATGAGCAGTTCTTC	CASSLLAAYNEQFF
TRBV6-5	TRBJ2-1	many	TRBD2	TGTGCCAGCAGTGGGAGGGTGGGGATCAATGAGCAGTTCTTC	CASSGRVGINEQFF
TRBV28	TRBJ2-6	many	TRBD1	TGTGCCAGCAGAGATCAGGGGGCCGGGGCCAACGTCCTGACTTTC	CASRDQGAGANVLTF
TRBV5-1	TRBJ1-3	many	.	TGCGCCAGCAGCTCCGGGACGGCTGGAAACACCATATATTTT	CASSSGTAGNTIYF
TRBV6-5	TRBJ1-1	many	.	TGTGCCAGCAGTTTGGGGAGACACACCGAAGCTTTCTTT	CASSLGRHTEAFF
TRBV5-1	TRBJ2-2	many	.	TGCGCCAGCAGCTTGGAAGGGGCGTTGTACACCGGGGAGCTGTTTTTT	CASSLEGALYTGELFF
TRBV20-1	TRBJ2-1	few	TRBD1	TGCAGTGCTTCGGGACAGGGGATAGCAGAGCAGTTCTTC	CSASGQGIAEQFF